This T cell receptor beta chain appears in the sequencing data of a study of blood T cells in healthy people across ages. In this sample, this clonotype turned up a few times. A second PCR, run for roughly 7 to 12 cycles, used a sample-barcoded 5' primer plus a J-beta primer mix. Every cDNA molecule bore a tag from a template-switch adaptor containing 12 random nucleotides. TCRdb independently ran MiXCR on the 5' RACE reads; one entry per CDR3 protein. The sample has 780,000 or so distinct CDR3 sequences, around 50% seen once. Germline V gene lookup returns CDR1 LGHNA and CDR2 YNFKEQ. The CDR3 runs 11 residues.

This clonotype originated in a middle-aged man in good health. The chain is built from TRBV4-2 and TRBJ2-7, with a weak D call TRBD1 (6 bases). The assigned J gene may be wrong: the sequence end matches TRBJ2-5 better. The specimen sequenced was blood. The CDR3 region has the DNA TGTGCCAGCAGGGACAGTGGGACCCAGTACTTC. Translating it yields CASRDSGTQYF.